Listed here are 17 T cell receptor beta chains from one sample, sequenced in a study of identical twins. TCRdb itself ran the 5' RACE reads through MiXCR, one entry per CDR3 protein. Here the sample spans some 300,000 distinct CDR3 sequences, 10% to 15% being singletons. These data are also associated with another study on yellow fever vaccine responses in identical twins.

Sequenced: CD8+ T cells sorted from blood. Receptors were obtained from a young woman in good health.

The chain is built from TRBV27 and TRBJ2-1; 8 nucleotides match TRBD1. Losses at the gene ends were 1 base for V and 5 bases for J; bases not matched to a gene: 4. This CDR3 has 15 residues. From germline, CDR1 is MNHEY and CDR2 SMNVEV (reference sequence). The chain's CDR3 is CASSLWTGWDNEQFF. The CDR3 nucleotides are TGTGCCAGCAGTTTATGGACAGGGTGGGACAATGAGCAGTTCTTC.

This clonotype was picked up many times. The chain joins TRBV7-8 to TRBJ2-5; 7 bases match TRBD2. V lost 3 bases and J lost 1; bases outside the gene matches: 2. The CDR3 spans 14 residues. The V gene's germline CDR1 is SGHVS and CDR2 FQNEAQ. The CDR3 region is CASSFPGGQETQYF. CDR3 nucleotide sequence: TGTGCCAGCAGCTTTCCGGGGGGCCAAGAGACCCAGTACTTC.

The V gene is TRBV2, the J gene TRBJ1-1, with D possibly being TRBD1 (5 bases). Trimming pared 4 bases from V and 3 bases from J, leaving 12 bases between. Germline CDR1 SNHLY, CDR2 FYNNEI. The CDR3 has 14 residues. Here the CDR3 DNA reads TGTGCCAGCAGTGTGTATGGGGGAGACACTGAAGCTTTCTTT. Translation gives CASSVYGGDTEAFF.

This clonotype was found many times. The rearrangement joins TRBV12-3 or TRBV12-4 to TRBJ1-2, with TRBD1 matching over 10 bases. The CDR3 is made up of 15 amino acids. V shed 6 bases, J shed 3 bases, and the junction held 7 bases outside the gene matches. The CDR3 sequence is CASSLGTGEYYGYTF. The CDR3 region has the DNA TGTGCCAGCAGCCTCGGGACAGGGGAGTACTATGGCTACACCTTC.

The chain is built from TRBV27 and TRBJ1-5; unclear D gene. This CDR3 is built from 14 residues. The V end lost 5 bases, the J end lost 5 bases, and 13 bases lay between the germline ends. Germline V gene sequence: CDR1 MNHEY, CDR2 SMNVEV (reference sequence). As DNA, the CDR3 is TGTGCCAGCAGTCGCGGGGTTCGGGATCAGCCCCAGCATTTT. It encodes CASSRGVRDQPQHF.

This rearrangement joins TRBV24-1 to TRBJ2-1, with TRBD2 matching over 14 bases. CDR3 length: 19 amino acids. The V gene end was trimmed by 4 bases and the J gene end by 2 bases; junction bases not matched to a gene: 9. The germline V gene has CDR1 KGHDR and CDR2 SFDVKD. CDR3 residues: CATSDSGLAGGTTYNEQFF. In nucleotides, the CDR3 is TGTGCCACCAGTGACTCCGGACTAGCGGGAGGTACCACCTACAATGAGCAGTTCTTC.

This chain links TRBV3-1 with TRBJ2-3; 8 nucleotides match TRBD2. Germline V gives CDR1 LGHDT, CDR2 YNNKEL (reference sequence). This CDR3 contains 14 residues. Trimming took 4 bases from V and 6 from J; bases not matched to a gene: 6. CDR3 in DNA: TGTGCCAGCAGCCCCCCTAGCGGGCGGGATACGCAGTATTTT. Translating it yields CASSPPSGRDTQYF.

This clonotype came up a few times. The junction departs from the called germline gene at one end, perhaps through a read error. The V and J genes are TRBV19 and TRBJ2-1, with no clear D. This CDR3 comprises 19 residues. Germline V gene sequence: CDR1 LNHDA, CDR2 SQIVND (reference sequence). CDR3 protein: CASSIDWRRSTNPYNEQCF. CDR3 sequence (DNA): TGTGCCAGTAGTATAGATTGGCGAAGGAGTACAAATCCGTACAATGAGCAGTGCTTC.

The chain carries TRBV7-8 and TRBJ2-1; 10 nucleotides line up with TRBD2. The CDR3 totals 17 residues. Germline-derived CDR1 and CDR2 are SGHVS and FQNEAQ. The J segment lost 0 bases and the V segment lost 1 base, leaving 3 bases of the junction unmatched. This CDR3 is CASSLGTSGGSYNEQFF. For the CDR3, the DNA is TGTGCCAGCAGCTTAGGGACTAGCGGAGGCTCCTACAATGAGCAGTTCTTC.

CDR3 bases: TGTGCCAGCAGCGCCCTTTCGGGAGGGCCCGCAGATACGCAGTATTTT. Its protein product is CASSALSGGPADTQYF. This chain uses TRBV7-9 with TRBJ2-3, with 8 bases fitting TRBD2. From germline, CDR1 is SEHNR and CDR2 FQNEAQ (reference sequence). This CDR3 spans 16 amino acids. Losses at the gene ends were 5 bases for V and 4 bases for J; bases not matched to a gene: 11.

In its sample, this clonotype was seen many times. This rearrangement joins TRBV29-1 to TRBJ2-6; 10 positions agree with TRBD1. The CDR3 spans 17 residues. The J segment lost 4 bases and the V segment lost 6 bases, leaving 12 bases of the junction unmatched. Germline V gene lookup returns CDR1 SQVTM and CDR2 ANQGSEA. CDR3 in DNA: TGCAGCGTGGTGACAGGGGGCGAATCGTTGGGGGCCAACGTCCTGACTTTC. Translation: CSVVTGGESLGANVLTF.

The table lists this clonotype with many counts. The genes are TRBV3-1 and TRBJ1-1; tentative D call: TRBD1 (5 bases). This CDR3 is 15 amino acids long. CDR1 and CDR2 from the germline V gene are LGHDT and YNNKEL (reference sequence). The V gene lost 4 bases and the J gene lost 2 bases, with 14 bases spanning the gap. CDR3 sequence (DNA): TGTGCCAGCAGCCGAAAACAGGACCCAAACACTGAAGCTTTCTTT. Amino acids: CASSRKQDPNTEAFF.

This clonotype was observed a handful of times. The rearrangement uses TRBV2 and TRBJ2-7; D is ambiguous. V was pared by 4 bases and J by 0 bases, with 13 bases between. Germline V gene sequence: CDR1 SNHLY, CDR2 FYNNEI. The CDR3 loop spans 15 amino acids. In DNA form, the CDR3 reads TGTGCCAGCAGTGCAGATGGCAGAGACTCCTACGAGCAGTACTTC. This gives the protein CASSADGRDSYEQYF.

This clonotype was seen a few times. The V and J genes are TRBV6-5 and TRBJ2-5; 7 nucleotides agree with TRBD1. CDR1 is MNHEY and CDR2 is SVGAGI in the germline V gene. The CDR3 sequence is 15 residues long. Trimming cost V 4 bases and J 5 bases; bases outside gene matches: 10. CDR3 sequence (DNA): TGTGCCAGCAGTTTCCTCAGGGGGTCGGGGGAGACCCAGTACTTC. Its protein is CASSFLRGSGETQYF.

V and J are TRBV29-1 and TRBJ2-2, with D possibly TRBD2 on 6 matching bases. V dropped 2 bases and J dropped 0 bases, with 10 bases sitting between them. Germline V gene data show CDR1 as SQVTM and CDR2 as ANQGSEA. The CDR3 covers 15 residues. This CDR3 is CSVEYRGANTGELFF. DNA for the CDR3: TGCAGCGTTGAATATCGCGGGGCGAACACCGGGGAGCTGTTTTTT.

This sequence joins TRBV7-9 and TRBJ1-2, with 7 bases matching TRBD1. Trimming removed 5 bases from V and 6 bases from J; junction bases left unmatched: 6. The CDR3 consists of 13 residues. CDR1 and CDR2 (germline): SEHNR, FQNEAQ (reference sequence). The CDR3 loop reads CASSPWTGDGYTF. CDR3 nucleotides: TGTGCCAGCAGCCCCTGGACAGGAGATGGCTACACCTTC.

This clonotype was observed a handful of times. The chain carries TRBV2 and TRBJ2-3, with D maybe TRBD2 (5 bases). Germline lookup yields CDR1 SNHLY and CDR2 FYNNEI. The CDR3 has 13 residues. The V and J ends lost 8 bases and 0 bases respectively, with 9 bases between them. CDR3 in DNA: TGTGCCAGCGACTATACTAGCACAGATACGCAGTATTTT. This translates into CASDYTSTDTQYF.